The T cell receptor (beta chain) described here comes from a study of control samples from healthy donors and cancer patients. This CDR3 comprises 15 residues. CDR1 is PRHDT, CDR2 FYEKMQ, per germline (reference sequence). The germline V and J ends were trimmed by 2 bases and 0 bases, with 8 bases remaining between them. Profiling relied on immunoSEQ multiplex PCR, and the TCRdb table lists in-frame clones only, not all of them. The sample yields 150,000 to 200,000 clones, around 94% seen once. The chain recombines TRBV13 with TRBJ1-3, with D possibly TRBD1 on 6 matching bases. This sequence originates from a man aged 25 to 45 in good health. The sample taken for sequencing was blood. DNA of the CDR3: TGTGCCAGCAGCTTAACAGGGAGCTCTGGAAACACCATATATTTT. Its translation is CASSLTGSSGNTIYF.